This T cell receptor beta chain was sequenced for a study of cytomegalovirus exposure and HLA in healthy donors. TCRdb keeps only in-frame clones here, not all; method: immunoSEQ multiplex PCR. The sample contains 150,000 or so clones, approximately 90% of which appear only once. The donors belonged to the roughly 110-subject validation cohort, separate from the 666-subject first cohort. V dropped 5 bases and J dropped 9; count of bases not matched to a gene: 9. The CDR3 has 15 amino acids. The V gene's germline CDR1 is SGHTA and CDR2 FQGNSA. A remark on this clone: The target antigen is unknown.

Regarding the study as a whole: Rarity marked most TCR sequences, yet some public TCRs occurred in many donors. Under in vitro conditions, a few CMV-associated chains were confirmed as specific for CMV antigens. There were around 160 TCR beta chains listed as cytomegalovirus-associated.

V gene TRBV7-2 combines with J gene TRBJ2-1; 11 bases align to TRBD2. The TCR sequence derives from a woman between 25 and 40 years old in good health and CMV-seropositive. What was sequenced was PBMCs. The DNA of the CDR3 is TGTGCCAGCAGCATTAGCGGGAGGGGGTTTGCTGAGCAGTTCTTC. Protein sequence: CASSISGRGFAEQFF. Full variable domain (outside the CDR3, taken from reference TRBV7-2 and TRBJ2-1): GAGVSQSPSNKVTEKGKDVELRCDPISGHTALYWYRQSLGQGLEFLIYFQGNSAPDKSGLPSDRFSAERTGGSVSTLTIQRTQQEDSAVYLCASSISGRGFAEQFFGPGTRLTVL.